This TCR beta chain was recovered during a study of human T cells and chemical hapten exposure. Study context: 2% DPC applied to a roughly 2 cm by roughly 2 cm arm area sensitized donors.

Specified time point: patch test 2, 6 weeks after DPC sensitization. As to treatment: therapeutic diphenylcyclopropenone sensitization with weekly scalp DPC. From the RACE reads, TCRdb called clonotypes with MiXCR, one entry per CDR3 protein. The table shows some 150,000 distinct CDR3 sequences, with around 11% occurring only once. This clonotype has more than one count but fewer than ten. The CDR3 runs to 14 residues. Trimming took off 10 bases at V and 0 bases at J, with 14 bases between the two ends. In germline, CDR1 is SEHNR, CDR2 FQNEAQ (reference sequence). Sample: whole blood, taken in connection with sensitization to the hapten diphenylcyclopropenone (DPC). The receptor's source is a woman in her fifties or sixties with alopecia areata. Some clones in this sample may be carry-over from other donors' samples. The chain carries TRBV7-9 and TRBJ2-3; D perhaps matches TRBD2 (5 bases). The CDR3 loop reads CATTMGRSTDTQYF. The CDR3 DNA reads TGTGCCACCACGATGGGGAGAAGCACAGATACGCAGTATTTT.